The rows below give T cell receptor beta chains drawn from one sample of a study of cytomegalovirus exposure and HLA in healthy donors. Repertoires were generated with immunoSEQ multiplex PCR, while TCRdb's copy carries only in-frame clones and drops some. Of 150,000 to 200,000 clones listed, just over 75% are singletons. Sequenced material: PBMCs. The source is a man aged 35 to 55 in good health and CMV-seronegative. CDR3s include the opening cysteine and the closing phenylalanine or tryptophan. Each record gives: J gene, D gene, V gene, clone size, CDR3 length, CDR3 DNA, CDR3 protein. The D gene is left open where the match is weak. Only some rows state a clone size, as once, few, many or a class for expanded clones.

j_call: TRBJ2-2; d_call: -; v_call: TRBV21-1; clone_size: once; cdr3_length: 16; cdr3_nt: TGTGCCAGCAGCAAGGGAAAGCGGGGCGGAACCGGGGAGCTGTTTTTT; cdr3_aa: CASSKGKRGGTGELFF
j_call: TRBJ1-5; d_call: TRBD1; v_call: TRBV11-2; clone_size: few; cdr3_length: 18; cdr3_nt: TGTGCCAGCAGACAAATCGGGACAGGGAAGCAGAGCAATCAGCCCCAGCATTTT; cdr3_aa: CASRQIGTGKQSNQPQHF
j_call: TRBJ1-5; d_call: -; v_call: TRBV4-1; clone_size: -; cdr3_length: 12; cdr3_nt: TGCGCCAGCAGCCAAGCGGAGGGGCCCCAGCATTTT; cdr3_aa: CASSQAEGPQHF
j_call: TRBJ1-1; d_call: -; v_call: TRBV19; clone_size: -; cdr3_length: 17; cdr3_nt: TGTGCCAGTAGGTACGGCTGGGGCGGCACGCGGGGCACTGAAGCTTTCTTT; cdr3_aa: CASRYGWGGTRGTEAFF
j_call: TRBJ2-7; d_call: -; v_call: TRBV10-1; clone_size: -; cdr3_length: 12; cdr3_nt: TGCGCCAGCAGTGATAGGGGGTACGAGCAGTACTTC; cdr3_aa: CASSDRGYEQYF
j_call: TRBJ2-1; d_call: TRBD2; v_call: TRBV5-1; clone_size: once; cdr3_length: 17; cdr3_nt: TGCGCCAGCAGCTTGGTTGGACTAGCGGGAGGGTACAATGAGCAGTTCTTC; cdr3_aa: CASSLVGLAGGYNEQFF
j_call: TRBJ2-7; d_call: -; v_call: TRBV18; clone_size: -; cdr3_length: 13; cdr3_nt: TGTGCCAGCTCGTCAGGGACTTTTAACGAGCAGTACTTC; cdr3_aa: CASSSGTFNEQYF
j_call: TRBJ1-3; d_call: TRBD1; v_call: TRBV28; clone_size: -; cdr3_length: 17; cdr3_nt: TGTGCCAGCAGTTTTCTACGGGACAGGGACTCTGGAAACACCATATATTTT; cdr3_aa: CASSFLRDRDSGNTIYF
j_call: TRBJ1-4; d_call: -; v_call: TRBV18; clone_size: once; cdr3_length: 15; cdr3_nt: TGTGCCAGCTCTTCGGGACTGCCTGCTAACGAAAAACTGTTTTTT; cdr3_aa: CASSSGLPANEKLFF
j_call: TRBJ1-1; d_call: TRBD1; v_call: TRBV6-5; clone_size: -; cdr3_length: 14; cdr3_nt: TGTGCCAGCAGCCCTGACAGGGGGAGCACTGAAGCTTTCTTT; cdr3_aa: CASSPDRGSTEAFF
j_call: TRBJ1-1; d_call: -; v_call: TRBV14; clone_size: few; cdr3_length: 12; cdr3_nt: TGTGCCAGCAGCCTTAACAGAGAGCAAGCTTTCTTT; cdr3_aa: CASSLNREQAFF
j_call: TRBJ2-7; d_call: -; v_call: TRBV6-6; clone_size: -; cdr3_length: 13; cdr3_nt: TGTGCCAGCAGTTCGGAGAAGACCTACGAGCAGTACTTC; cdr3_aa: CASSSEKTYEQYF
j_call: TRBJ2-1; d_call: -; v_call: TRBV19; clone_size: -; cdr3_length: 15; cdr3_nt: TGTGCCAGTAGTATAGGGGAAGGCCGGGGTAATGAGCAGTTCTTC; cdr3_aa: CASSIGEGRGNEQFF
j_call: TRBJ1-4; d_call: TRBD1; v_call: TRBV27; clone_size: -; cdr3_length: 15; cdr3_nt: TGTGCCAGCAGTTACTCAGGGGGCGGAGGTGAAAAACTGTTTTTT; cdr3_aa: CASSYSGGGGEKLFF
j_call: TRBJ2-2; d_call: -; v_call: TRBV27; clone_size: few; cdr3_length: 15; cdr3_nt: TGTGCCAGCAGTTCCCCCAAACAGACCACCGGGGAGCTGTTTTTT; cdr3_aa: CASSSPKQTTGELFF
j_call: TRBJ1-1; d_call: -; v_call: TRBV5-1; clone_size: -; cdr3_length: 14; cdr3_nt: TGCGCCAGCAGCTTTGGGCGTGACCTAACAGGAGCTTTCTTT; cdr3_aa: CASSFGRDLTGAFF
j_call: TRBJ1-1; d_call: -; v_call: TRBV28; clone_size: -; cdr3_length: 23; cdr3_nt: TGTGCCAGCAGTTTATTTCCCGGTGGGGTGGGGCTCACCCGACAGGCCACCAACACTGAAGCTTTCTTT; cdr3_aa: CASSLFPGGVGLTRQATNTEAFF
j_call: TRBJ2-3; d_call: -; v_call: TRBV15; clone_size: -; cdr3_length: 15; cdr3_nt: TGTGCCACCAGCAGAGGACTCCCCAGCACAGATACGCAGTATTTT; cdr3_aa: CATSRGLPSTDTQYF
j_call: TRBJ1-5; d_call: -; v_call: TRBV4-1; clone_size: -; cdr3_length: 15; cdr3_nt: TGCGCCAGCAGCCAAGATGGGGCGGGCAATCAGCCCCAGCATTTT; cdr3_aa: CASSQDGAGNQPQHF
j_call: TRBJ1-5; d_call: TRBD1; v_call: TRBV28; clone_size: -; cdr3_length: 14; cdr3_nt: TGTGCCAGCAGAAGGACAGGCGGAAATCAGCCCCAGCATTTT; cdr3_aa: CASRRTGGNQPQHF
j_call: TRBJ2-7; d_call: -; v_call: TRBV15; clone_size: -; cdr3_length: 14; cdr3_nt: TGTGCCACCAGCATACGGCGGTCCTCCTACGAGCAGTACTTC; cdr3_aa: CATSIRRSSYEQYF
j_call: TRBJ2-1; d_call: TRBD2; v_call: TRBV27; clone_size: -; cdr3_length: 22; cdr3_nt: TGTGCCAGCAGTTTAAAAGTTACTAAGACTAGCGGGAGCGCGGTATCCTACAATGAGCAGTTCTTC; cdr3_aa: CASSLKVTKTSGSAVSYNEQFF
j_call: TRBJ2-5; d_call: -; v_call: TRBV7-3; clone_size: -; cdr3_length: 13; cdr3_nt: TGTGCCAGCAGCTTACCTGAGGAAGAGACCCAGTACTTC; cdr3_aa: CASSLPEEETQYF
j_call: TRBJ2-7; d_call: -; v_call: TRBV10-1; clone_size: -; cdr3_length: 16; cdr3_nt: TGCGCCAGCAGTGAGTCGAAGCCAGGGAATCGCTACGAGCAGTACTTC; cdr3_aa: CASSESKPGNRYEQYF
j_call: TRBJ1-5; d_call: -; v_call: TRBV7-9; clone_size: -; cdr3_length: 16; cdr3_nt: TGTGCCAGCAGCTCTTTCCGGGCGGGCTTAAATCAGCCCCAGCATTTT; cdr3_aa: CASSSFRAGLNQPQHF
j_call: TRBJ2-5; d_call: -; v_call: TRBV9; clone_size: -; cdr3_length: 16; cdr3_nt: TGTGCCAGCAGCGTAGGAGCAGGGCAGCTCCAAGAGACCCAGTACTTC; cdr3_aa: CASSVGAGQLQETQYF
j_call: TRBJ2-3; d_call: TRBD2; v_call: TRBV7-2; clone_size: -; cdr3_length: 14; cdr3_nt: TGTGCCAGCAAGGGCGGGAGGGCGATAGATACGCAGTATTTT; cdr3_aa: CASKGGRAIDTQYF
j_call: TRBJ2-7; d_call: -; v_call: TRBV7-8; clone_size: -; cdr3_length: 11; cdr3_nt: TGTGCCAGCAGCTTAGGGCCCGAGCAGTACTTC; cdr3_aa: CASSLGPEQYF
j_call: TRBJ1-4; d_call: -; v_call: TRBV6-5; clone_size: once; cdr3_length: 13; cdr3_nt: TGTGCCAGCAGCCGTAAACGAGGGGAAAAACTGTTTTTT; cdr3_aa: CASSRKRGEKLFF
j_call: TRBJ1-5; d_call: -; v_call: TRBV30; clone_size: -; cdr3_length: 12; cdr3_nt: TGTGCCTTGGGGCGGCCAAATCAGCCCCAGCATTTT; cdr3_aa: CALGRPNQPQHF
j_call: TRBJ1-1; d_call: -; v_call: TRBV10-1; clone_size: once; cdr3_length: 16; cdr3_nt: TGCGCCAGCAGTGATTTCGTTGGACTGTGGAACACTGAAGCTTTCTTT; cdr3_aa: CASSDFVGLWNTEAFF
j_call: TRBJ2-1; d_call: TRBD2; v_call: TRBV4-1; clone_size: many; cdr3_length: 15; cdr3_nt: TGCGCCAGCAGCCAAGGACTAGCGGGAGCCAATGAGCAGTTCTTC; cdr3_aa: CASSQGLAGANEQFF
j_call: TRBJ2-7; d_call: TRBD2; v_call: TRBV7-8; clone_size: -; cdr3_length: 14; cdr3_nt: TGTGCCAGCAGCCTCCCGGGAGGGGAGTACGAGCAGTACTTC; cdr3_aa: CASSLPGGEYEQYF
j_call: TRBJ1-1; d_call: -; v_call: TRBV6-7; clone_size: -; cdr3_length: 20; cdr3_nt: TGTGCCAGCAGTTACTCGACTTTAGGCGGGGGGCCATTAATAGACACTGAAGCTTTCTTT; cdr3_aa: CASSYSTLGGGPLIDTEAFF
j_call: TRBJ1-3; d_call: -; v_call: TRBV27; clone_size: -; cdr3_length: 14; cdr3_nt: TGTGCCAGCAGTCCCGCAGGGTCTGGAAACACCATATATTTT; cdr3_aa: CASSPAGSGNTIYF
j_call: TRBJ2-5; d_call: -; v_call: TRBV27; clone_size: -; cdr3_length: 13; cdr3_nt: TGTGCCAGCAGTTTGGTCCAGCAAGAGACCCAGTACTTC; cdr3_aa: CASSLVQQETQYF
j_call: TRBJ2-7; d_call: TRBD2; v_call: TRBV6-5; clone_size: -; cdr3_length: 15; cdr3_nt: TGTGCCAGCAGTACCGGGACTAGCATTAATGACGGGCAGTACTTC; cdr3_aa: CASSTGTSINDGQYF
j_call: TRBJ2-7; d_call: -; v_call: TRBV30; clone_size: -; cdr3_length: 13; cdr3_nt: TGTGCCTGGGGACAGGGAGGGCCCTACGAGCAGTACTTC; cdr3_aa: CAWGQGGPYEQYF
j_call: TRBJ2-5; d_call: -; v_call: TRBV6-1; clone_size: -; cdr3_length: 13; cdr3_nt: TGTGCCAGCAGGAAACAGGGAGGGGAGACCCAGTACTTC; cdr3_aa: CASRKQGGETQYF
j_call: TRBJ1-3; d_call: -; v_call: TRBV7-9; clone_size: -; cdr3_length: 14; cdr3_nt: TGTGCCAGCAGCTTCGGACTACCAGGAAACACCATATATTTT; cdr3_aa: CASSFGLPGNTIYF
j_call: TRBJ2-2; d_call: -; v_call: TRBV5-4; clone_size: -; cdr3_length: 13; cdr3_nt: TGTGCCAGCAGCGACACCTTGGCCGGGGAGCTGTTTTTT; cdr3_aa: CASSDTLAGELFF
j_call: TRBJ2-2; d_call: TRBD2; v_call: TRBV5-4; clone_size: -; cdr3_length: 19; cdr3_nt: TGTGCCAGCAGCTCAACCTATGTAGCGGGAAGAACGAACACCGGGGAGCTGTTTTTT; cdr3_aa: CASSSTYVAGRTNTGELFF
j_call: TRBJ1-5; d_call: -; v_call: TRBV7-2; clone_size: few; cdr3_length: 14; cdr3_nt: TGTGCCAGCAGCTTAGAAGGGGGCAATCAGCCCCAGCATTTT; cdr3_aa: CASSLEGGNQPQHF
j_call: TRBJ2-7; d_call: -; v_call: TRBV6-1; clone_size: -; cdr3_length: 14; cdr3_nt: TGTGCCAGCAGTGAAAGGGACACGAGCTACGAGCAGTACTTC; cdr3_aa: CASSERDTSYEQYF
j_call: TRBJ2-7; d_call: TRBD1; v_call: TRBV7-2; clone_size: -; cdr3_length: 14; cdr3_nt: TGTGCCAGCAGCCCAACGCGACAGGGAAGCGAGCAGTACTTC; cdr3_aa: CASSPTRQGSEQYF
j_call: TRBJ1-4; d_call: -; v_call: TRBV28; clone_size: -; cdr3_length: 14; cdr3_nt: TGTGCCAGCAGTTTAAGACAGGTTAATGAAAAACTGTTTTTT; cdr3_aa: CASSLRQVNEKLFF
j_call: TRBJ2-5; d_call: TRBD1; v_call: TRBV5-4; clone_size: -; cdr3_length: 17; cdr3_nt: TGTGCCAGCAGCAAAGGACAGGGGGCTATGATGGGGGAGACCCAGTACTTC; cdr3_aa: CASSKGQGAMMGETQYF
j_call: TRBJ2-1; d_call: TRBD2; v_call: TRBV7-9; clone_size: -; cdr3_length: 16; cdr3_nt: TGTGCCAGCAGGGCCGGGACTAGCGGGAACTACAATGAGCAGTTCTTC; cdr3_aa: CASRAGTSGNYNEQFF
j_call: TRBJ2-7; d_call: TRBD2; v_call: TRBV7-2; clone_size: -; cdr3_length: 13; cdr3_nt: TGTGCCAGCAGCTTACGGCGGGAGTACGAGCAGTACTTC; cdr3_aa: CASSLRREYEQYF
j_call: TRBJ1-1; d_call: TRBD1; v_call: TRBV5-1; clone_size: few; cdr3_length: 14; cdr3_nt: TGCGCCAGCTCCTACAGGGGTTCGAACACTGAAGCTTTCTTT; cdr3_aa: CASSYRGSNTEAFF
j_call: TRBJ2-3; d_call: -; v_call: TRBV7-2; clone_size: -; cdr3_length: 14; cdr3_nt: TGTGCCAGCAGCTATCAACAGGGCACAGATACGCAGTATTTT; cdr3_aa: CASSYQQGTDTQYF
j_call: TRBJ2-3; d_call: TRBD2; v_call: TRBV2; clone_size: -; cdr3_length: 14; cdr3_nt: TGTGCCAGCAGTAGCGGGAGGGCCTTTGATACGCAGTATTTT; cdr3_aa: CASSSGRAFDTQYF
j_call: TRBJ2-3; d_call: -; v_call: TRBV29-1; clone_size: -; cdr3_length: 13; cdr3_nt: TGCAGCGTTGAAGATACTAGCCTCTCTACGCAGTATTTT; cdr3_aa: CSVEDTSLSTQYF
j_call: TRBJ1-3; d_call: -; v_call: TRBV30; clone_size: -; cdr3_length: 13; cdr3_nt: TGTGCCTGGAGTGTAACAGCTGGAAACACCATATATTTT; cdr3_aa: CAWSVTAGNTIYF
j_call: TRBJ1-2; d_call: -; v_call: TRBV6-6; clone_size: -; cdr3_length: 13; cdr3_nt: TGTGCCAGCAGAGTACAGGGTTCCTATGGCTACACCTTC; cdr3_aa: CASRVQGSYGYTF
j_call: TRBJ2-3; d_call: TRBD2; v_call: TRBV7-9; clone_size: -; cdr3_length: 15; cdr3_nt: TGTGCCAGCAGCCCCGGGACTAGAAGCACAGATACGCAGTATTTT; cdr3_aa: CASSPGTRSTDTQYF
j_call: TRBJ2-7; d_call: TRBD1; v_call: TRBV5-1; clone_size: -; cdr3_length: 14; cdr3_nt: TGCGCCAGCGCGTTTGGACAGGGGGCCTACGAGCAGTACTTC; cdr3_aa: CASAFGQGAYEQYF